The TCR beta chain described here comes from a study of cytomegalovirus exposure and HLA in healthy donors. The PCR was carried out with 60 Vbeta primers and 13 Jbeta primers. Clones were sequenced by immunoSEQ multiplex PCR, and TCRdb holds only the in-frame ones, with some missing. The sample table includes roughly 120,000 clones. The CDR3 loop spans 16 amino acids. V lost 4 bases and J lost 6; bases outside the gene matches: 9. Germline V CDR1 and CDR2: SGHRS, YFSETQ. This TCR derives from a man aged 18 to 29 in good health and CMV-seronegative. The sequenced material came from PBMCs. The chain carries TRBV5-1 and TRBJ2-1; 11 bases match TRBD1. The CDR3 protein is CASSLPGTGGGNEQFF. In DNA, the CDR3 is TGCGCCAGCAGCCTACCCGGGACAGGGGGAGGCAATGAGCAGTTCTTC.